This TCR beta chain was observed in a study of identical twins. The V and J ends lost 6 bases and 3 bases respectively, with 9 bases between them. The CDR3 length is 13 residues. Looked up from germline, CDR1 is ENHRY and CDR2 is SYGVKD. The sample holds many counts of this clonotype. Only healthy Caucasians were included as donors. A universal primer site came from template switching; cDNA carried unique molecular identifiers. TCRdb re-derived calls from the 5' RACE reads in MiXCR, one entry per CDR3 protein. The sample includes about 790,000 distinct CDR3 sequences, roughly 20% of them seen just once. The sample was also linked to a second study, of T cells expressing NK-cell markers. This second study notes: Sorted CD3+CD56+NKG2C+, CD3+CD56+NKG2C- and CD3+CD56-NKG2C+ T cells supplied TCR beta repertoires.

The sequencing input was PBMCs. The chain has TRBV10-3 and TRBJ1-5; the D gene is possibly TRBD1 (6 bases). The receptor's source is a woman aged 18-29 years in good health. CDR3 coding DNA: TGTGCCATCAGGCAGGGGTTCAATCAGCCCCAGCATTTT. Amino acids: CAIRQGFNQPQHF.